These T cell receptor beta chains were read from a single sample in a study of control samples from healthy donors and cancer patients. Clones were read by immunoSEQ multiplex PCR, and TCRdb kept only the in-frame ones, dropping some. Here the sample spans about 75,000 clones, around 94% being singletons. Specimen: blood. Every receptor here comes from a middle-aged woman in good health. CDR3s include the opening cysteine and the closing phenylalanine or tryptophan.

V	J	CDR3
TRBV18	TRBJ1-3	CASSPSAGDGNTIYF
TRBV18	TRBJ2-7	CASSRQRRGGPYEQYF
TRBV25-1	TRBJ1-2	CASSRLGENYGYTF
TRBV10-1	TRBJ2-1	CASSDHTALDEQFF
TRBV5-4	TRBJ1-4	CASSLGTGANEKLFF
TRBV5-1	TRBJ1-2	CASSLVGALLPNYGYTF
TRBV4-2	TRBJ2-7	CASSQVSMGYDEQYF
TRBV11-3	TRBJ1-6	CASSRDSTYNSPLHF
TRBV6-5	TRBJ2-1	CASSYGASQYEQFF
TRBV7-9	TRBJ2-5	CASSLALGFGTQYF
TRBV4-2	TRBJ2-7	CASSQDKGQGVPNEQYF
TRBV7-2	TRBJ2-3	CASSPRGSTDTQYF
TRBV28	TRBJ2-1	CASTGGAYHLSNEQFF
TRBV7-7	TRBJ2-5	CASSSRSGSGQETQYF
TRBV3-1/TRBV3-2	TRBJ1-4	CASSLGQGINEKLFF
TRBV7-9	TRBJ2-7	CASSFLAGDPEQYF
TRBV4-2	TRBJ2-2	CASSKTSGRASGELFF
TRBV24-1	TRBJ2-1	CATSTLAGEQFF
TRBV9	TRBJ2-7	CASSVEGGTGPYEQYF